The following is a TCR beta chain sequence with its context. Those enrolled in Seattle joined during active infection and were followed longitudinally afterward. The data stem from a study of blood T cell repertoires in COVID-19. Study-wide background: Samples of COVID-19 (acute and convalescent) were obtained from the United States, Italy and Spain. T cells, B-cell-depleted T cells, or PBMCs provided the cDNA or gDNA that served as material.

In the source study's methods: By means of reference gene primer amplification, nucleated cell counts were estimated. Measured with immunoSEQ multiplex PCR; TCRdb has only the in-frame clones, and not every one. The V and J calls and clone size are taken from that table; D and trimming were inferred from the DNA. This sample has about 150,000 clones, with 65% to 90% found just once. Germline V gene data show CDR1 as KGHSH and CDR2 as LQKENI. The CDR3 length is 15 residues. J was trimmed by 4 bases and V by 6 bases; bases with no gene match: 6. The rearrangement uses TRBV18 and TRBJ2-3; 11 bases fit TRBD2. This TCR was recovered from a woman aged 55-70 years with COVID-19, enrolled during active disease. Material: peripheral blood. CDR3 bases: TGTGCCAGCTCGTATCTAGCGGGAGGAGCAGATACGCAGTATTTT. It translates to CASSYLAGGADTQYF.